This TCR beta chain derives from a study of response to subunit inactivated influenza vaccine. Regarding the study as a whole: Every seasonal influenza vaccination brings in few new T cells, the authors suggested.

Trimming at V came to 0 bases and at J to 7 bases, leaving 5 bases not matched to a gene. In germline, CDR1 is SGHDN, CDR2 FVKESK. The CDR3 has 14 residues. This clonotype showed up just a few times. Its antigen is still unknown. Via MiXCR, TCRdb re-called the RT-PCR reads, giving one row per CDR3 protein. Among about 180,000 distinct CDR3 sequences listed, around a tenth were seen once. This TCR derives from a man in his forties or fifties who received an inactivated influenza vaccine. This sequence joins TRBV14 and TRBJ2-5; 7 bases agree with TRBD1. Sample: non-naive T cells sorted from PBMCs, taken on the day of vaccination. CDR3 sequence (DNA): TGTGCCAGCAGCCAAGATGGCCAGGGGGTGACCCAGTACTTC. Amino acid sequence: CASSQDGQGVTQYF.